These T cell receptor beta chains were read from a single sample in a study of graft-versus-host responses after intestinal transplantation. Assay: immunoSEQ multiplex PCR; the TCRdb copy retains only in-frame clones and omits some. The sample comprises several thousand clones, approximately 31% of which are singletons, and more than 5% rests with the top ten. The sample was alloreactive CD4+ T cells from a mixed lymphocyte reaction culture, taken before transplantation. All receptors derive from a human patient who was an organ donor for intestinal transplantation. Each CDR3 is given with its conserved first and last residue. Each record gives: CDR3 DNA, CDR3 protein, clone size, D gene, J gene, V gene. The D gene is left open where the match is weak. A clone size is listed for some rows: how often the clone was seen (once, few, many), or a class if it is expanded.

DNA: TGTGCCAGCTCACCTCTTCTCGTGGGGTTCTCACCCCTCCACTTT; CDR3: CASSPLLVGFSPLHF; size: large; D: .; J: TRBJ1-6; V: TRBV18
DNA: TGTGCCAGCAGTTTATCCACCGGGGAGCTGTTTTTT; CDR3: CASSLSTGELFF; size: .; D: .; J: TRBJ2-2; V: TRBV28
DNA: TGCGCCAGCAGCCAAGTTTCGGCTAGCGGCTACAATGAGCAGTTCTTC; CDR3: CASSQVSASGYNEQFF; size: .; D: TRBD2; J: TRBJ2-1; V: TRBV4-1
DNA: TGTGCCAGCAGTAACAGGGGGAACACTGAAGCTTTCTTT; CDR3: CASSNRGNTEAFF; size: .; D: TRBD1; J: TRBJ1-1; V: TRBV6-6
DNA: TGCGCAAGTCGCTTAGGGGAAGGTTGGGATTTGCACACCGGGGAGCTGTTTTTT; CDR3: CASRLGEGWDLHTGELFF; size: .; D: .; J: TRBJ2-2; V: TRBV12-2
DNA: TGTGCCAGCAGCCAAGAATCTGGCTTTTCGGCCTACGAGCAGTACTTC; CDR3: CASSQESGFSAYEQYF; size: .; D: .; J: TRBJ2-7; V: TRBV14
DNA: TGCGCCAGCAGCTTGGTGTCAGCAGCAGGATTTGAAGCTTTCTTT; CDR3: CASSLVSAAGFEAFF; size: medium-sized; D: .; J: TRBJ1-1; V: TRBV5-1
DNA: TGCGCCAGCAGTCAAGACCGGGACAGAACAGCCTACGAGCAGTACTTC; CDR3: CASSQDRDRTAYEQYF; size: large; D: TRBD1; J: TRBJ2-7; V: TRBV23-1
DNA: TGTGCCAGCAGCTTTTGGGACGGCTATGGCTACACCTTC; CDR3: CASSFWDGYGYTF; size: large; D: .; J: TRBJ1-2; V: TRBV5-6
DNA: TGTGCCAGCAGCCAAGATAATACAGGGACTGGGGCCAACGTCCTGACTTTC; CDR3: CASSQDNTGTGANVLTF; size: few; D: .; J: TRBJ2-6; V: TRBV4-2
DNA: TGTGCCAGCAGCCCATTCGGGCCCTACGAGCAGTACTTC; CDR3: CASSPFGPYEQYF; size: .; D: .; J: TRBJ2-7; V: TRBV5-6
DNA: TGTGCCAGCAGCCAATTTAGGGGTGCTCTCAATGAAAAACTGTTTTTT; CDR3: CASSQFRGALNEKLFF; size: large; D: .; J: TRBJ1-4; V: TRBV14
DNA: TGTGCCAGCAGTCCAGCCGGGAAGAGGGAGCAGTACTTC; CDR3: CASSPAGKREQYF; size: .; D: .; J: TRBJ2-7; V: TRBV6-9
DNA: TGTGCCAGCAGCTTGAGGGACAGAAATCAGCCCCAGCATTTT; CDR3: CASSLRDRNQPQHF; size: .; D: TRBD1; J: TRBJ1-5; V: TRBV5-6
DNA: TGTGCCAGCAGCCTAGTCCCGGGACTAGCGGGGGGCAATCCCTCCCCCCCCTACGAGCAGTACTTC; CDR3: CASSLVPGLAGGNPSPPYEQYF; size: .; D: TRBD2; J: TRBJ2-7; V: TRBV14
DNA: TGTGCCAGCAGCTTCCAGACAGGACAGCCCTACGAGCAGTACTTC; CDR3: CASSFQTGQPYEQYF; size: few; D: .; J: TRBJ2-7; V: TRBV5-6
DNA: TGTGCCAGCAGTGAACTAGCGGGGGGGCCAGATACGCAGTATTTT; CDR3: CASSELAGGPDTQYF; size: few; D: TRBD2; J: TRBJ2-3; V: TRBV6-1
DNA: TGTGCCAGCACGGAACTTCGGGAGCAGTACTTC; CDR3: CASTELREQYF; size: medium-sized; D: .; J: TRBJ2-7; V: TRBV6-1
DNA: TGTGCCAGCAGCTCGAGGGGCCCTTACGGCTACACCTTC; CDR3: CASSSRGPYGYTF; size: .; D: .; J: TRBJ1-2; V: TRBV5-8
DNA: TGTGCCAGCAGCCACTTGGGGGGGACCTCCTACGAGCAGTACTTC; CDR3: CASSHLGGTSYEQYF; size: few; D: TRBD2; J: TRBJ2-7; V: TRBV7-8
DNA: TGTGCCAGCAGTTTATCAGGGGACGGAAACACCATATATTTT; CDR3: CASSLSGDGNTIYF; size: .; D: .; J: TRBJ1-3; V: TRBV28
DNA: TGCAGTGCAGGGGAGGTGAACACTGAAGCTTTCTTT; CDR3: CSAGEVNTEAFF; size: medium-sized; D: .; J: TRBJ1-1; V: TRBV29-1
DNA: TGTGCCAGCAGCAAAGGAGGTCCCTACGAGCAGTACTTC; CDR3: CASSKGGPYEQYF; size: .; D: .; J: TRBJ2-7; V: TRBV9
DNA: TGCGCCAGCAGCTTGGATACGGTGAACTATGGCTACACCTTC; CDR3: CASSLDTVNYGYTF; size: .; D: .; J: TRBJ1-2; V: TRBV4-3
DNA: TGTGCCAGCACCAGGATGGCTCAGCCCCAGCATTTT; CDR3: CASTRMAQPQHF; size: few; D: .; J: TRBJ1-5; V: TRBV28
DNA: TGTGCCAGCAGCTTCAAGGAAAGTTCACCCCTCCACTTT; CDR3: CASSFKESSPLHF; size: medium-sized; D: .; J: TRBJ1-6; V: TRBV7-2
DNA: TGTGCCAGCAGCTTAAGGCAGGGGGACACTGAAGCTTTCTTT; CDR3: CASSLRQGDTEAFF; size: few; D: TRBD1; J: TRBJ1-1; V: TRBV7-8
DNA: TGTGCCAGCAGGAGGACAGACTGGTCTCATGGCTACACCTTC; CDR3: CASRRTDWSHGYTF; size: few; D: .; J: TRBJ1-2; V: TRBV2
DNA: TGTGCCAGCAGCGTAGCGGAGGGACAACTCCAAGGCGAGCAGTACTTC; CDR3: CASSVAEGQLQGEQYF; size: medium-sized; D: .; J: TRBJ2-7; V: TRBV9
DNA: TGTGCCTGGACCACCCTGGTCGGGGAAAAACTGTTTTTT; CDR3: CAWTTLVGEKLFF; size: few; D: .; J: TRBJ1-4; V: TRBV30
DNA: TGTGCCAGCAGCATAAGGACAGAAAGCACAGATACGCAGTATTTT; CDR3: CASSIRTESTDTQYF; size: medium-sized; D: .; J: TRBJ2-3; V: TRBV9
DNA: TGTGCCACCAGCAGAGATGTGGACGGGACCTATGGCTACACCTTC; CDR3: CATSRDVDGTYGYTF; size: few; D: .; J: TRBJ1-2; V: TRBV15
DNA: TGTGCCAGCAGTGGAAATAGGGAATATAGCACAGATACGCAGTATTTT; CDR3: CASSGNREYSTDTQYF; size: .; D: .; J: TRBJ2-3; V: TRBV9
DNA: TGTGCCAGCAGTTCTCCGGGACTCTCCTACAATGAGCAGTTCTTC; CDR3: CASSSPGLSYNEQFF; size: .; D: .; J: TRBJ2-1; V: TRBV6-1
DNA: TGCGCCAGCAGCCTAACGGACAGGGTGAACACTGAAGCTTTCTTT; CDR3: CASSLTDRVNTEAFF; size: few; D: TRBD1; J: TRBJ1-1; V: TRBV4-1
DNA: TGCGCCAGCAGCTTGACAGGGATCTTCTCTGGAAACACCATATATTTT; CDR3: CASSLTGIFSGNTIYF; size: large; D: .; J: TRBJ1-3; V: TRBV5-1
DNA: TGTGCCAGCTCCCCACAGGGCGGGGATTATGGCTACACCTTC; CDR3: CASSPQGGDYGYTF; size: few; D: .; J: TRBJ1-2; V: TRBV18
DNA: TGCGCCAGCAGTTCCCAGGGACCGCAGTATTTT; CDR3: CASSSQGPQYF; size: few; D: .; J: TRBJ2-3; V: TRBV5-1
DNA: TGTGCCACCAGCAGGGACGGGTATTCACCCCTCCACTTT; CDR3: CATSRDGYSPLHF; size: few; D: .; J: TRBJ1-6; V: TRBV15
DNA: TGTGCCAGCAGTGAAGGATGGGCAGATACGCAGTATTTT; CDR3: CASSEGWADTQYF; size: few; D: .; J: TRBJ2-3; V: TRBV6-9